Here is one T cell receptor (beta chain) with its context. Antigen unknown. Assay execution proceeded at the deep level. Generated by immunoSEQ multiplex PCR, the TCRdb table keeps only in-frame clones and is missing some. Counted here are approximately 1,000,000 clones, 60% to 85% occurring once; the ten biggest clones make up 0.89%. The source of the sample is a study of shared clonotypes between healthy human individuals. Study findings and constraints: Clonotypes shared by all four sorted-subset donors had higher generation probabilities than non-shared clonotypes. Several donors held about 4.5% of naive CD4 clonotypes in common.

In germline, CDR1 is SNHLY, CDR2 FYNNEI. The germline V and J ends were trimmed by 4 bases and 3 bases, with 10 bases remaining between them. This CDR3 contains 14 residues. Sequencing was carried out using memory CD4+ T cells from PBMCs. This sample's subset: CD45RA-negative fraction. The chain recombines TRBV2 with TRBJ1-5; no definite D call. The clonotype comes from a man in his late teens or twenties in good health. Some clones in this sample may be carry-over from other donors' samples. The CDR3 region is CASSVRRSNQPQHF. CDR3 sequence (DNA): TGTGCCAGCAGTGTAAGGCGCTCCAATCAGCCCCAGCATTTT.